What follows describes a single T cell receptor (beta chain). As yet, its antigen is unknown. This may come from a read error, since a much larger clone is one base off. CDR3 length: 14 residues. Tregs were sorted as CD4+CD25+CD127-/low cells. The TRBV12-4/TRBJ1-2 clonotypes were amplified using barcode primers with ligated adaptors. TCRdb redid the calling of the multiplex PCR reads with MiXCR, one entry per CDR3 protein. The table lists roughly 2,000 distinct CDR3 sequences, under 20% of them singletons. General study results and limits: Tumor-infiltrating Treg TCR alpha and beta sequences overlapped most with tumor naive CD4+ T cells, then blood naive. The TCR gene usage of tumor memory CD4+ T cells clustered together with blood and lymph node memory CD4+ cells and with lymph node naive CD4+ cells. Naive CD4+ cells shared approximately 13% of tumor Treg sequences.

The sequence was obtained from a female donor with breast cancer. The sample taken for sequencing was Tregs sorted from blood. This chain uses TRBV12-3 or TRBV12-4 with TRBJ1-2; perhaps TRBD1 as D (5 bases). This CDR3 is CACRARGPFYGYTF. CDR3 bases: TGTGCCTGCAGGGCTAGGGGTCCTTTCTATGGCTACACCTTC.